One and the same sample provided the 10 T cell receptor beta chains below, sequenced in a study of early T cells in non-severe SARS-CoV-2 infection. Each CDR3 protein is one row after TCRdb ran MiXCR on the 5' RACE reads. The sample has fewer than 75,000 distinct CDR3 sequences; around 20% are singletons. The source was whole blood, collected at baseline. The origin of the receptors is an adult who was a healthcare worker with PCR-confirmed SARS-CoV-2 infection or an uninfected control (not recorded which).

The chain's CDR3 is CASSSGQGSDTQYF. The DNA for the CDR3 is TGTGCCAGCAGCTCCGGACAGGGGTCAGATACGCAGTATTTT. The V and J genes are TRBV7-9 and TRBJ2-3, with TRBD1 identical over 9 bases. V was clipped by 4 bases and J by 4 bases; unmatched bases: 3. The germline gives CDR1 SEHNR, CDR2 FQNEAQ (reference sequence). The length of the CDR3 is 14 residues.

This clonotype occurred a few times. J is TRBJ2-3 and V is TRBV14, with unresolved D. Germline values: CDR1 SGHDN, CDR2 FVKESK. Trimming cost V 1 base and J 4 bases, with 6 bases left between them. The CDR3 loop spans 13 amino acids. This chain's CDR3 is CASSQVGPDTQYF. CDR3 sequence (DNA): TGTGCCAGCAGCCAAGTTGGGCCAGATACGCAGTATTTT.

The CDR3 DNA reads TGTGCCAGCAGCGCGCAGGACTATGGCTACACCTTC. Its protein is CASSAQDYGYTF. The chain combines TRBV9 with TRBJ1-2, with D unresolved. V gave up 3 bases and J gave up 3 bases, with 6 bases separating them. Germline assignment: CDR1 SGDLS and CDR2 YYNGEE. CDR3 size: 12 residues.

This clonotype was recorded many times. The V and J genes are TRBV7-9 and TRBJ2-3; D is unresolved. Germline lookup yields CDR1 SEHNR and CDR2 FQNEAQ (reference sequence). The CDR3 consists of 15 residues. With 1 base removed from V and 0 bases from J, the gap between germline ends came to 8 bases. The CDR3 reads CASSLEYLSTDTQYF. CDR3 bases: TGTGCCAGCAGCTTAGAGTATCTCAGCACAGATACGCAGTATTTT.

CDR3 in amino acids: CASSQDYRSNTGELFF. CDR3 bases: TGTGCCAGCAGCCAAGACTACAGATCGAACACCGGGGAGCTGTTTTTT. The V call is TRBV3-1, the J call TRBJ2-2; D uncertain. The V gene lost 0 bases and the J gene lost 0 bases, with 8 bases spanning the gap. The CDR3 runs to 16 residues. Germline CDR1 LGHDT, CDR2 YNNKEL (reference sequence).

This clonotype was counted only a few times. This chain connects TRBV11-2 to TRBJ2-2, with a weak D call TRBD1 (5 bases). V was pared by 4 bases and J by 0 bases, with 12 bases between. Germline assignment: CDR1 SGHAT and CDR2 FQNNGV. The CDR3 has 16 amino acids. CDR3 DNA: TGTGCCAGCAGCTACGACAGATGGGCGAACACCGGGGAGCTGTTTTTT. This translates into CASSYDRWANTGELFF.

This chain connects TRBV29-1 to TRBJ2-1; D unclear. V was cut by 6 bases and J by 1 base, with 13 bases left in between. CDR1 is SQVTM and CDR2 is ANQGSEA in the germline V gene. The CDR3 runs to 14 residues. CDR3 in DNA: TGCAGCGTCTCGGATCGGCGGTCCTACAATGAGCAGTTCTTC. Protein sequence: CSVSDRRSYNEQFF.

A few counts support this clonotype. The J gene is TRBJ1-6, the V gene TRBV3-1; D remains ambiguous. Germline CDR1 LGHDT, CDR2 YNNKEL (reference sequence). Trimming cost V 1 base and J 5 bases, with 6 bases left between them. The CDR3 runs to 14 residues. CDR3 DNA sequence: TGTGCCAGCAGCCAAGGATCGGATAATTCACCCCTCCACTTT. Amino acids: CASSQGSDNSPLHF.

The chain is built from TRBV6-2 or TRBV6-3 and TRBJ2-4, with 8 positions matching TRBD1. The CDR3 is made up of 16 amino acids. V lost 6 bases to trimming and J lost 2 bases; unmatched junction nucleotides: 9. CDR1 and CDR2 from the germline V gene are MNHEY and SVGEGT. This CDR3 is CASRIGQGRPKNIQYF. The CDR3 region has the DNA TGTGCCAGCAGAATCGGACAGGGAAGGCCCAAAAACATTCAGTACTTC.

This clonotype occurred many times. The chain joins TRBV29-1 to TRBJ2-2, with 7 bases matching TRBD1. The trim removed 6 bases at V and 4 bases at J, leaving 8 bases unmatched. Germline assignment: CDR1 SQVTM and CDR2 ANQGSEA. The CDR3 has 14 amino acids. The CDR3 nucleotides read TGCAGCGTCACCCAGGGACAGTCCACCGGGGAGCTGTTTTTT. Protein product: CSVTQGQSTGELFF.